These 3 T cell receptor beta chains share one sample of origin, sequenced in a study of blood T cell repertoires in COVID-19. TCRdb's copy holds only in-frame clones and misses some; the assay was immunoSEQ multiplex PCR. Of fewer than 300,000 clones in the sample, over 80% were seen once. The sample was peripheral blood. The receptors here all came from a woman in her forties or fifties with COVID-19, enrolled during active disease.

The chain links TRBV5-1 to TRBJ2-1; 7 positions agree with TRBD2. Unmatched junction bases numbered 3, after V lost 0 bases and J lost 3 bases. This CDR3 has 15 residues. Germline V CDR1 and CDR2: SGHRS, YFSETQ. The CDR3 nucleotides read TGCGCCAGCAGCTTGGATGGCGGGAGCTACAATGAGCAGTTCTTC. As protein: CASSLDGGSYNEQFF.

The gene calls are TRBV5-1 and TRBJ2-2, with 16 bases identical to TRBD2. This CDR3 is 19 amino acids long. Germline CDR1 SGHRS, CDR2 YFSETQ. V dropped 4 bases and J dropped 5; count of bases not matched to a gene: 11. The CDR3 loop is CASSDPGLAGGPGTGELFF. CDR3 nucleotides: TGCGCCAGCAGCGACCCGGGACTAGCGGGAGGGCCCGGGACCGGGGAGCTGTTTTTT.

The chain is built from TRBV19 and TRBJ1-2; D is unresolved. This CDR3 is built from 12 residues. The germline V gene encodes CDR1 LNHDA and CDR2 SQIVND (reference sequence). V lost 4 bases, J lost 4 bases, and 7 bases lay in between. The CDR3 DNA reads as TGTGCCAGTAGTAGGCGGAGCTATGGCTACACCTTC. As protein: CASSRRSYGYTF.